This T cell receptor beta chain was sequenced in a study of shared clonotypes between healthy human individuals. Overall study findings and caveats: Clonotypes shared by all four sorted-subset donors had higher generation probabilities than non-shared clonotypes.

On this clone: The antigen remains unidentified.

Method: immunoSEQ multiplex PCR; TCRdb's copy keeps in-frame clones and lacks some. This table holds roughly 2.2 million clones, roughly 93% found once. The receptor's source is a man aged 18-30 years in good health. Some clones in this sample may be carry-over from other donors' samples. Sequencing was carried out using naive CD4+ T cells from PBMCs. As to subset: CD45RA+ positively selected.

The CDR3: CASSLGFGRDFEQFF. As DNA, the CDR3 is TGTGCCAGCAGCTTAGGATTTGGCAGGGACTTTGAGCAGTTCTTC. The chain employs TRBV7-7 and TRBJ2-1; a possible D gene is TRBD2 (6 bases). The CDR3 is 15 residues long. Per the germline V gene, CDR1 is SSHAT and CDR2 is FNYEAQ (reference sequence). The V gene lost 1 base and the J gene lost 9 bases, with 16 bases spanning the gap.